The 25 T cell receptor beta chains given below trace back to one sample, sequenced in a study of glioma-infiltrating T cells. The iRepertoire nested amplicon-rescue multiplex PCR amplified TCR alpha and beta CDR3s from RNA. TCRdb fed the multiplex PCR reads into MiXCR, producing one record per CDR3 protein. The data show some 190,000 distinct CDR3 sequences, over 25% seen once. Sequencing was performed on glioma tissue, nonneoplastic brain tissue, or PBMCs (not recorded which). These receptors originate from a human donor with low-grade glioma or glioblastoma, undergoing nonglioma brain surgery, or in good health (not recorded which).

This clonotype was seen only once. The missing conserved phenylalanine or tryptophan at the end of this CDR3 makes a read error likely. The DNA is omitted, as the CDR3 cannot be located on it reliably, and the CDR3 follows TCRdb's listing. The rearrangement joins TRBV28 to TRBJ2-7; the table calls TRBD2, which could not be checked here. The CDR3 length is 16 residues, termini included. The germline V gene has CDR1 MDHEN and CDR2 SYDVKM. The CDR3 reads CASSLIASGTYYEQHL.

This clonotype was seen ten or more times. The chain recombines TRBV28 with TRBJ2-7; 11 bases agree with TRBD1. Germline V gene sequence: CDR1 MDHEN, CDR2 SYDVKM. The CDR3 sequence is 15 residues long. V trimming: 4 bases; J trimming: 1 base; junction bases outside the gene matches: 3. The CDR3 here is CASSSGTGGSYEQYF. Written as DNA, the CDR3 is TGTGCCAGCAGTTCCGGGACAGGGGGTTCCTACGAGCAGTACTTC.

As concerns this clonotype: This sequence may be a read error, since a much larger clone differs from it by one base. The chain carries TRBV18 and TRBJ2-5, with unresolved D. The V end lost 3 bases, the J end lost 2 bases, and 7 bases lay between the germline ends. Germline assignment: CDR1 KGHSH and CDR2 LQKENI. There are 13 residues in the CDR3. CDR3 amino acids: CASSPGRQETQYF. Here the CDR3 DNA reads TGTGCCAGCTCACCTGGACGGCAAGAGACCCAGTACTTC.

This clonotype was seen at least ten times. The rearrangement uses TRBV19 and TRBJ1-1; D is uncertain. The CDR3 consists of 14 residues. Trimming took off 7 bases at V and 3 bases at J, with 15 bases between the two ends. Germline V CDR1 and CDR2: LNHDA, SQIVND (reference sequence). The CDR3 sequence is CASIPPGAYTEAFF. The CDR3 DNA reads TGTGCCAGTATCCCCCCGGGTGCGTACACTGAAGCTTTCTTT.

This clonotype has a count of ten or more. The rearrangement uses TRBV27 and TRBJ2-7, with a weak D call TRBD1 (6 bases). Trimming took off 3 bases at V and 3 bases at J, with 12 bases between the two ends. The CDR3 runs to 14 residues. The germline gives CDR1 MNHEY, CDR2 SMNVEV (reference sequence). The CDR3 nucleotides read TGTGCCAGCAGTTTGGTCGGACAGAGCTACGAGCAGTACTTC. Protein product: CASSLVGQSYEQYF.

This clonotype was found many times. V usage is TRBV6-2 or TRBV6-3 and J usage is TRBJ2-7; unclear D gene. Germline-derived CDR1 and CDR2 are MNHEY and SVGEGT. V was pared by 5 bases and J by 2 bases, with 13 bases between. The CDR3 spans 14 residues. CDR3 DNA sequence: TGTGCCAGCAGTGCCTTTTTTGGTCCCTACGAGCAGTACTTC. It specifies CASSAFFGPYEQYF.

In regard to this clonotype: An end of the junction differs from the germline gene, which may be a read error. The V and J genes are TRBV20-1 and TRBJ2-3, with 11 bases identical to TRBD1. CDR1 DFQATT and CDR2 SNEGSKA come from the germline V gene (reference sequence). This CDR3 has 17 residues. The CDR3 DNA reads TGCAGTGCTCGCGGGACAGGGGGATACTTTTACCAAGAGACCCAGTTCTTT. It yields the protein CSARGTGGYFYQETQFF.

This clonotype was recorded only once. This could be a read error, since a much larger clone is one nucleotide away. This chain connects TRBV2 to TRBJ2-3, with D possibly TRBD1 on 6 matching bases. The end of the DNA is better explained by TRBJ1-5, so the J call may be wrong. The germline gives CDR1 SNHLY, CDR2 FYNNEI. The CDR3 loop spans 15 amino acids. The CDR3, as DNA: TGTGCCAGGATGGGGGACACCGCTCGCACAGATACGCAGCATTTT. It is translated as CARMGDTARTDTQHF.

On this clonotype itself: A read error may explain this, as a much larger clone is one base away. The CDR3 is CASSMGISETIYF. The CDR3 DNA reads as TGTGCCAGTAGTATGGGAATTTCGGAGACCATATATTTT. V and J are TRBV19 and TRBJ1-3; no clear D gene. V was cut by 3 bases and J by 10 bases, with 13 bases left in between. There are 13 residues in the CDR3. In germline, CDR1 is LNHDA, CDR2 SQIVND (reference sequence).

The table lists this clonotype with many counts. The V call is TRBV12-3 or TRBV12-4, the J call TRBJ2-3; TRBD2 matches 12 bases. CDR3 size: 16 residues. The junction had 7 bases not matched to a gene; V was cut back by 4 bases and J by 5 bases. DNA of the CDR3: TGTGCCAGCAGTTCTCTAGCGGGAGGGCCGGTAGATACGCAGTATTTT. Amino acid sequence: CASSSLAGGPVDTQYF.

This clonotype was seen ten or more times. The CDR3 region is CASSTSSINQPQHF. For the CDR3, the DNA is TGTGCCAGCTCTACCTCGAGCATCAATCAGCCCCAGCATTTT. J is TRBJ1-5 and V is TRBV2; D is uncertain. The V gene's germline CDR1 is SNHLY and CDR2 FYNNEI. This CDR3 is 14 amino acids long. Trimming removed 8 bases from V and 3 bases from J, with 14 bases in between.

This clonotype came up many times. The J gene is TRBJ2-1, the V gene TRBV7-9; 9 positions match TRBD2. V lost 1 base, J lost 6 bases, and 4 bases stayed unmatched. CDR3 length: 15 amino acids. Germline CDR1 reads SEHNR; CDR2 reads FQNEAQ (reference sequence). The CDR3 region is CASSLVSGSPNEQFF. For the CDR3, the DNA is TGTGCCAGCAGCTTAGTTAGCGGGAGCCCCAATGAGCAGTTCTTC.

In its sample, this clonotype was seen many times. The chain employs TRBV20-1 and TRBJ1-2; weak D call: TRBD1 (5 bases). CDR1 and CDR2 (germline): DFQATT, SNEGSKA (reference sequence). Trimming cost V 0 bases and J 4 bases, with 15 bases left between them. CDR3 length: 15 residues. The CDR3 nucleotides read TGCAGTGCTAGAGAGAGGAGGGGCGGCCCCTATGGCTACACCTTC. This encodes CSARERRGGPYGYTF.

This clonotype was picked up many times. This sequence joins TRBV20-1 and TRBJ1-1, with D perhaps TRBD1 (6 bases). Germline CDR1 is DFQATT and CDR2 is SNEGSKA (reference sequence). The CDR3 spans 14 residues. V lost 6 bases and J lost 1, with 15 bases in between. This chain's CDR3 is CSAGASLGNTEAFF. In DNA form, the CDR3 reads TGCAGTGCGGGGGCATCCCTCGGGAACACTGAAGCTTTCTTT.

The chain is built from TRBV6-1 and TRBJ2-3, with 12 bases fitting TRBD2. The CDR3 contains 17 residues. Germline loops: CDR1 MNHNS, CDR2 SASEGT. The trim removed 6 bases at V and 1 base at J, leaving 8 bases unmatched. In nucleotides, the CDR3 is TGTGCCAGCAGCTCGACTAGCGGGAGAGGGCGCACAGATACGCAGTATTTT. It encodes CASSSTSGRGRTDTQYF.

This clonotype was detected ten times or more. The V call is TRBV7-2, the J call TRBJ2-7, with D perhaps matching TRBD2 (6 bases). Trimming took 5 bases from V and 7 from J, leaving 18 bases between them. The germline V gene has CDR1 SGHTA and CDR2 FQGNSA. The CDR3 length is 14 residues. In DNA, the CDR3 is TGTGCCAGCAGCCCCGGGAGCTGGGGGTGGGAGCAGTACTTC. Translated: CASSPGSWGWEQYF.

This clonotype appeared many times. V is TRBV20-1 and J is TRBJ2-1, with 8 bases matching TRBD2. This CDR3 has 14 amino acids. Germline CDR1 and CDR2: DFQATT and SNEGSKA (reference sequence). The CDR3 DNA sequence: TGCAGCGGTAGCGGGGCCAGCTCCTACAATGAGCAGTTCTTC. Its translation is CSGSGASSYNEQFF.

As concerns this clonotype: An end of the junction differs from the germline gene, which may be a read error. The CDR3 sequence: CSVDGLRPGTNTQYF. The DNA of the CDR3 is TGCAGCGTTGATGGACTTCGCCCAGGCACAAATACGCAGTATTTT. J is TRBJ2-3 and V is TRBV29-1; weak D call: TRBD2 (5 bases). This CDR3 is 15 amino acids long. CDR1 is SQVTM and CDR2 is ANQGSEA in the germline V gene.

This clonotype was recorded at least ten times. The rearrangement joins TRBV28 to TRBJ2-1, with 8 bases fitting TRBD2. With 4 bases clipped from V and 5 bases from J, the junction kept 10 bases outside the gene matches. The germline V gene has CDR1 MDHEN and CDR2 SYDVKM. The CDR3 contains 16 residues. CDR3 in DNA: TGTGCCAGCAGTTCCCAAGGGGTGCGGGGGGACAATGAGCAGTTCTTC. Translation: CASSSQGVRGDNEQFF.

This clonotype was seen at least ten times. The genes are TRBV20-1 and TRBJ2-7, with 11 bases that match TRBD2. CDR1 and CDR2 from the germline V gene are DFQATT and SNEGSKA (reference sequence). The CDR3 length is 15 residues. J lost 5 bases, V lost 4 bases, and 10 bases had no gene match. The CDR3 nucleotides are TGCAGTGCTAACAGGGCCGGGACTAGCGGCCACGAGCAGTACTTC. It yields the protein CSANRAGTSGHEQYF.

This clonotype was seen many times. V and J are TRBV2 and TRBJ2-7; 8 bases fit TRBD1. Germline V lookup: CDR1 SNHLY, CDR2 FYNNEI. This CDR3 comprises 15 residues. V was pared by 6 bases and J by 0 bases, with 7 bases of the junction left unmatched. The CDR3 nucleotides are TGTGCCAGCAGGGGGGGACAGGCGATCTCCTACGAGCAGTACTTC. As protein: CASRGGQAISYEQYF.

This clonotype was seen many times. The chain links TRBV6-2 or TRBV6-3 to TRBJ2-7, with a possible D match to TRBD2 (5 bases). The germline CDR1 and CDR2 sequences are MNHEY and SVGEGT. The V gene lost 1 base and the J gene lost 2 bases, with 12 bases spanning the gap. CDR3 length: 15 amino acids. CDR3 protein: CASSYLLFGTYEQYF. The CDR3 DNA reads TGTGCCAGCAGTTACTTGTTATTCGGGACCTACGAGCAGTACTTC.

This clonotype was picked up many times. V is TRBV25-1 and J is TRBJ2-7; no firm D call. Germline V gene data show CDR1 as MGHDK and CDR2 as SYGVNS. The V end lost 4 bases, the J end lost 3 bases, and 10 bases lay between the germline ends. The CDR3 has 13 residues. CDR3 loop: CASSVGSVYEQYF. Here the CDR3 DNA reads TGTGCCAGCAGTGTCGGTTCCGTCTACGAGCAGTACTTC.

As to this clonotype: Given a much more abundant clone one base away, this may be a read error. This chain uses TRBV7-7 with TRBJ2-5, with D possibly matching TRBD1 (6 bases). Germline V gives CDR1 SSHAT, CDR2 FNYEAQ (reference sequence). The length of the CDR3 is 13 residues. Trimming stripped 3 bases from V and 4 bases from J, with 9 bases between. Here the CDR3 reads CASSFSRGETQYF. CDR3 coding DNA: TGTGCCAGCAGCTTCTCCAGGGGAGAGACCCAGTACTTC. The entire variable domain, with the rest obtained from reference TRBV7-7 and TRBJ2-5, is as follows: GAGVSQSPRYKVTKRGQDVTLRCDPISSHATLYWYQQALGQGPEFLTYFNYEAQPDKSGLPSDRFSAERPEGSISTLTIQRTEQRDSAMYRCASSFSRGETQYFGPGTRLLVL.

This clonotype occurred once. One end of the junction does not line up with germline, which may come from a read error. The rearrangement joins TRBV19 to TRBJ2-7; possible D gene TRBD2, 6 bases. The CDR3 has 14 amino acids. In germline, CDR1 is LNHDA, CDR2 SQIVND (reference sequence). DNA of the CDR3: TGTGACAGTAGTATAGATCTGGGAGGCTACGAGCAGTACTTC. It is translated as CDSSIDLGGYEQYF.